The entry below gives a single T cell receptor (beta chain) sequence along with its context. Its cognate antigen is unknown. Germline lookup yields CDR1 SGDLS and CDR2 YYNGEE. CDR3 size: 15 residues. J lost 4 bases, V lost 5 bases, and 6 bases had no gene match. The record originates from a study of cytomegalovirus exposure and HLA in healthy donors. General study points: Looking again later, the authors saw that most CMV-associated TCR beta chains seemed HLA-restricted. Highly shared variants forming one cluster were likely a sequencing artifact.

The study ran its PCR with 60 Vbeta and 13 Jbeta primers. Sequenced by immunoSEQ multiplex PCR; TCRdb stores in-frame clones only, minus some. The table includes 150,000 to 200,000 clones, approximately 77% detected once. Sequenced sample: PBMCs. The rearrangement joins TRBV9 to TRBJ2-3; TRBD2 matches at 11 bases. The receptor was isolated from a man aged 45-65 years in good health and CMV-seropositive. The CDR3 loop reads CASRPGTSGSDTQYF. The CDR3 coding sequence is TGTGCCAGCAGACCCGGGACTAGCGGTTCAGATACGCAGTATTTT.